The 14 T cell receptor beta chains given below trace back to one sample, sequenced in a study of CD4+ T cells in melanoma. Data came from immunoSEQ multiplex PCR; TCRdb stores just in-frame clones and leaves some out. Of 14,000 to 15,000 clones listed, over 55% are singletons. The sample was cells from a culture (not recorded whether cultured in vitro). The receptor set was obtained from a human donor with melanoma.

The V gene is TRBV11-2, the J gene TRBJ2-3; 8 bases are shared with TRBD2. With V trimmed by 1 base and J by 6 bases, 9 bases remained unmatched. This CDR3 is 16 amino acids long. Germline CDR1 reads SGHAT; CDR2 reads FQNNGV. CDR3 sequence (DNA): TGTGCCAGCAGCTTAGCGGGACTAGGGGTGCGGGATACGCAGTATTTT. Its protein product is CASSLAGLGVRDTQYF.

In this sample, this clone turned up a few times. The chain couples TRBV2 to TRBJ2-2, with D unresolved. With 4 bases removed from V and 7 bases from J, the gap between germline ends came to 10 bases. This CDR3 has 13 amino acids. Looked up from germline, CDR1 is SNHLY and CDR2 is FYNNEI. The CDR3 DNA reads TGTGCCAGCAGTGTTGGGTCCGACGGGGAGCTGTTTTTT. This encodes CASSVGSDGELFF.

This rearrangement joins TRBV11-1 to TRBJ1-1; D gene uncertain. V lost 4 bases and J 3 bases, leaving 9 bases between the germline ends. The CDR3 has 13 residues. Germline lookup yields CDR1 SGHAT and CDR2 FQDESV (reference sequence). The CDR3 DNA is TGTGCCAGCAGCTCCGTCCTAGACACTGAAGCTTTCTTT. This translates into CASSSVLDTEAFF.

This clone was picked up one time. The chain uses TRBV4-2 and TRBJ1-1; D not certain. The CDR3 runs to 13 residues. Trimming cost V 5 bases and J 1 base, with 8 bases left between them. CDR1 and CDR2 from the germline V gene are LGHNA and YNFKEQ. The CDR3 DNA reads as TGTGCCAGCAGCTTAGGTAGGAACACTGAAGCTTTCTTT. Amino acids: CASSLGRNTEAFF.

The chain carries TRBV11-1 and TRBJ2-5; D is perhaps TRBD1 or TRBD2 (5 bases each). The CDR3 runs 13 residues. Germline V gene lookup returns CDR1 SGHAT and CDR2 FQDESV (reference sequence). V was cut by 1 base and J by 7 bases, with 10 bases left in between. CDR3 nucleotide sequence: TGTGCCAGCAGCTTAGGGGGGAGTGCGACCCAGTACTTC. It is translated as CASSLGGSATQYF.

The chain joins TRBV7-2 to TRBJ2-5; D perhaps matches TRBD1 (5 bases). The CDR3 has 15 amino acids. Germline V gene data show CDR1 as SGHTA and CDR2 as FQGNSA. Trimming left V 4 bases short and J 0 bases short, with 12 bases between. As DNA, the CDR3 is TGTGCCAGCAGCTCACAATCAGGGTACCAAGAGACCCAGTACTTC. This codes for CASSSQSGYQETQYF.

This chain links TRBV4-1 with TRBJ2-2; 16 nucleotides agree with TRBD2. Per the germline V gene, CDR1 is MGHRA and CDR2 is YSYEKL. CDR3 length: 21 residues. J lost 5 bases, V lost 4 bases, and 16 bases had no gene match. The CDR3 bases are TGCGCCAGCAGCCGGCCTCCCGGGACTAGCGGGGGGGCCGTAAAGACCGGGGAGCTGTTTTTT. This gives the protein CASSRPPGTSGGAVKTGELFF.

This rearrangement joins TRBV6-6 to TRBJ2-1, with D perhaps TRBD1 or TRBD2 (6 bases each). Germline assignment: CDR1 MNHNY and CDR2 SVGAGI (reference sequence). The CDR3 covers 15 residues. The V gene lost 0 bases and the J gene lost 10 bases, with 16 bases spanning the gap. CDR3 bases: TGTGCCAGCAGTTACTCAGGGGGGCGCAGGGAGGAGCAGTTCTTC. It is translated as CASSYSGGRREEQFF.

The chain combines TRBV7-9 with TRBJ2-7; D perhaps matches TRBD1 (6 bases). This CDR3 is built from 16 residues. V gave up 6 bases and J gave up 6 bases, with 24 bases separating them. From germline, CDR1 is SEHNR and CDR2 FQNEAQ (reference sequence). In DNA, the CDR3 is TGTGCCAGCAGTCGGCAGGGGCTCGGGCAGATAGGCGAGCAGTACTTC. Its protein is CASSRQGLGQIGEQYF.

This chain uses TRBV18 with TRBJ2-3; D call uncertain. Germline lookup yields CDR1 KGHSH and CDR2 LQKENI. This CDR3 has 16 amino acids. V was clipped by 2 bases and J by 3 bases, with 15 bases between them. The CDR3: CASSPRMERATDTQYF. CDR3 DNA: TGTGCCAGCTCACCAAGAATGGAAAGGGCTACAGATACGCAGTATTTT.

V and J are TRBV11-3 and TRBJ2-1; 10 bases match TRBD2. The CDR3 has 15 residues. V was clipped by 1 base and J by 9 bases; unmatched bases: 6. CDR1 SGHNT and CDR2 YENEEA come from the germline V gene. As DNA, the CDR3 is TGTGCCAGCAGCTTAGGCCTAGCGGGGGTTGGTGAGCAGTTCTTC. Translated, it gives CASSLGLAGVGEQFF.

This sequence joins TRBV5-6 and TRBJ2-7; D gene uncertain. V dropped 4 bases and J dropped 2 bases, with 4 bases sitting between them. The CDR3 is made up of 11 amino acids. Germline CDR1 SGHDT, CDR2 YYEEEE. Written as DNA, the CDR3 is TGTGCCAGCAGCCGGACCTACGAGCAGTACTTC. It translates to CASSRTYEQYF.

V gene TRBV29-1 combines with J gene TRBJ2-1; D is unresolved. Trimming stripped 0 bases from V and 6 bases from J, with 6 bases between. The CDR3 has 12 amino acids. Germline V lookup: CDR1 SQVTM, CDR2 ANQGSEA. The chain's CDR3 is CSVEDKFNEQFF. DNA of the CDR3: TGCAGCGTTGAAGATAAATTCAATGAGCAGTTCTTC.

The chain has TRBV19 and TRBJ1-3; D not certain. V was clipped by 7 bases and J by 2 bases, with 9 bases between them. The CDR3 covers 13 residues. Germline V CDR1 and CDR2: LNHDA, SQIVND (reference sequence). The CDR3 DNA reads as TGTGCCAGTATGGATTTTGCTGGAAACACCATATATTTT. It codes for CASMDFAGNTIYF.